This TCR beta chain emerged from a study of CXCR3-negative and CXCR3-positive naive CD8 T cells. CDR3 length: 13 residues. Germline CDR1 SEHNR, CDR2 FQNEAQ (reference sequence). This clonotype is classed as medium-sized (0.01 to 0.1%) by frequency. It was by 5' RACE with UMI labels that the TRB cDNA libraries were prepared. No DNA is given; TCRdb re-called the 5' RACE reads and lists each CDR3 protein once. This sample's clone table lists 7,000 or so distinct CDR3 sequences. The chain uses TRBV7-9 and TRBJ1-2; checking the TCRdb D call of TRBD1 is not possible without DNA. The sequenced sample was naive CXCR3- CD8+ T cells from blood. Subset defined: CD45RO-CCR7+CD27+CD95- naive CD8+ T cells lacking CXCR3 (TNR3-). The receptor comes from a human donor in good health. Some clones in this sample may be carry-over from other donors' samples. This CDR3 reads CASSPWTGYGYTF.